What follows are 30 T cell receptor beta chains derived from one specimen sequenced in a study of T cell clonotyping in hematopoietic cell transplantation. Assay: immunoSEQ multiplex PCR; the TCRdb copy retains only in-frame clones and omits some. The sample yields fewer than 15,000 clones, about nine tenths seen once. Sequenced here: PBMCs, sampled 100 days after allogeneic stem cell transplant. The receptor set was obtained from a female patient aged 50 to 60 who had an allogeneic stem cell transplant from an unrelated donor, so the T cells may come from the graft donor. Some clones in this sample may be carry-over from other donors' samples.

The chain has TRBV6-5 and TRBJ1-1, with D possibly matching TRBD1 (6 bases). The CDR3 covers 14 residues. In germline, CDR1 is MNHEY, CDR2 SVGAGI. V lost 6 bases and J 5 bases, leaving 16 bases between the germline ends. CDR3 residues: CASRSGVRGTEAFF. For the CDR3, the DNA is TGTGCCAGCAGATCAGGGGTTAGGGGAACTGAAGCTTTCTTT.

Only a few counts were recorded for this clone. The chain joins TRBV28 to TRBJ1-2; D uncertain. The germline CDR1 and CDR2 sequences are MDHEN and SYDVKM. The CDR3 totals 14 residues. V was trimmed by 6 bases and J by 3 bases, leaving 14 bases between them. The CDR3 nucleotides are TGTGCCAGCAGCGGCAGGAATCATCACTATGGCTACACCTTC. This encodes CASSGRNHHYGYTF.

The chain uses TRBV9 and TRBJ2-3, with 8 bases aligning to TRBD2. The CDR3 is 15 residues long. Germline CDR1 SGDLS, CDR2 YYNGEE. V lost 4 bases, J lost 4 bases, and 8 bases stayed unmatched. CDR3 loop: CASSSRGGFADTQYF. The DNA of the CDR3 is TGTGCCAGCAGCTCCCGGGGGGGGTTCGCAGATACGCAGTATTTT.

The J gene is TRBJ1-2, the V gene TRBV13; the D gene is possibly TRBD1 (5 bases). Germline V gene data show CDR1 as PRHDT and CDR2 as FYEKMQ (reference sequence). The ends were cut back, 3 bases at V and 5 bases at J, with 13 bases in the middle. The length of the CDR3 is 14 residues. CDR3 amino acids: CASSFRDAAYGYTF. The CDR3 coding sequence is TGTGCCAGCAGCTTCCGGGACGCAGCATATGGCTACACCTTC.

V and J are TRBV5-1 and TRBJ1-1; D unresolved. This CDR3 is 14 amino acids long. The V gene's germline CDR1 is SGHRS and CDR2 YFSETQ. Trimming pared 0 bases from V and 3 bases from J, leaving 9 bases between. DNA of the CDR3: TGCGCCAGCAGCTTGGAACCGGCTGACACTGAAGCTTTCTTT. Translation gives CASSLEPADTEAFF. Supplemented by reference TRBV5-1 and TRBJ1-1, the full variable domain reads KAGVTQTPRYLIKTRGQQVTLSCSPISGHRSVSWYQQTPGQGLQFLFEYFSETQRNKGNFPGRFSGRQFSNSRSEMNVSTLELGDSALYLCASSLEPADTEAFFGQGTRLTVV.

This chain connects TRBV5-1 to TRBJ2-7; no firm D call. This CDR3 is built from 15 residues. V was trimmed by 2 bases and J by 3 bases, leaving 15 bases between them. From germline, CDR1 is SGHRS and CDR2 YFSETQ. The CDR3 sequence is CASSLGTASYYEQYF. The CDR3 region has the DNA TGCGCCAGCAGCTTAGGCACAGCATCCTACTACGAGCAGTACTTC. Full variable domain (remainder filled in from reference TRBV5-1 and TRBJ2-7): KAGVTQTPRYLIKTRGQQVTLSCSPISGHRSVSWYQQTPGQGLQFLFEYFSETQRNKGNFPGRFSGRQFSNSRSEMNVSTLELGDSALYLCASSLGTASYYEQYFGPGTRLTVT.

V is TRBV7-2 and J is TRBJ2-3; tentative D call: TRBD2 (5 bases). Trimming removed 4 bases from V and 2 bases from J, with 10 bases in between. The CDR3 is 14 residues long. Germline V CDR1 and CDR2: SGHTA, FQGNSA. The chain's CDR3 is CASSSWGATDTQYF. CDR3 sequence (DNA): TGTGCCAGCAGCTCCTGGGGAGCCACAGATACGCAGTATTTT. Together with reference TRBV7-2 and TRBJ2-3, the CDR3 gives the full variable domain: GAGVSQSPSNKVTEKGKDVELRCDPISGHTALYWYRQSLGQGLEFLIYFQGNSAPDKSGLPSDRFSAERTGGSVSTLTIQRTQQEDSAVYLCASSSWGATDTQYFGPGTRLTVL.

The gene calls are TRBV28 and TRBJ2-7; maybe TRBD1 (6 bases). Germline V gene sequence: CDR1 MDHEN, CDR2 SYDVKM. V gave up 5 bases and J gave up 0 bases, with 17 bases separating them. The CDR3 sequence is 16 residues long. In DNA form, the CDR3 reads TGTGCCAGCAGTCGCTCCAGGGGATTCGGCTCCTACGAGCAGTACTTC. This codes for CASSRSRGFGSYEQYF.

This clone was observed a single time. The chain uses TRBV29-1 and TRBJ1-2; D is possibly TRBD1 (5 bases). Germline assignment: CDR1 SQVTM and CDR2 ANQGSEA. V lost 3 bases and J lost 8, with 13 bases in between. The CDR3 is 12 amino acids. The CDR3 is CSVERDVSGYTF. For the CDR3, the DNA is TGCAGCGTTGAGAGGGACGTTAGCGGCTACACCTTC.

This clone was observed a single time. The rearrangement uses TRBV7-9 and TRBJ2-7; TRBD1 matches 12 bases. CDR3 length: 14 residues. Trimming took 5 bases from V and 5 from J; bases not matched to a gene: 4. The germline V gene has CDR1 SEHNR and CDR2 FQNEAQ (reference sequence). The CDR3 bases are TGTGCCAGCAGCCGGGGACAGGGGGCTGACGAGCAGTACTTC. It translates to CASSRGQGADEQYF.

The rearrangement joins TRBV7-2 to TRBJ1-1, with a tentative D call TRBD1 (5 bases). The V end was cut by 5 bases, the J end by 1 base, with 11 bases between. The germline CDR1 and CDR2 sequences are SGHTA and FQGNSA. The CDR3 has 14 residues. The CDR3 nucleotides are TGTGCCAGCAGCAGGGTGGGACCGAACACTGAAGCTTTCTTT. This codes for CASSRVGPNTEAFF.

The chain uses TRBV28 and TRBJ1-5, with 11 bases fitting TRBD1. The CDR3 contains 15 residues. Germline assignment: CDR1 MDHEN and CDR2 SYDVKM. V was clipped by 6 bases and J by 6 bases; unmatched bases: 7. CDR3 residues: CASRNRDRGAQPQHF. DNA of the CDR3: TGTGCCAGCAGGAACCGGGACAGGGGGGCTCAGCCCCAGCATTTT.

V gene TRBV19 combines with J gene TRBJ1-5; perhaps TRBD1 as D (5 bases). V was shortened by 5 bases and J by 6 bases, with 20 bases between the two germline ends. CDR1 is LNHDA and CDR2 is SQIVND in the germline V gene (reference sequence). The CDR3 covers 16 residues. In DNA, the CDR3 is TGTGCCAGTAGTGTTTGGGGCAGGCGAGACCTTCAGCCCCAGCATTTT. Protein: CASSVWGRRDLQPQHF.

The gene calls are TRBV4-1 and TRBJ2-3, with D uncertain. Germline V CDR1 and CDR2: MGHRA, YSYEKL. V dropped 2 bases and J dropped 4 bases, with 22 bases sitting between them. The CDR3 is made up of 18 amino acids. The CDR3 coding sequence is TGCGCCAGCAGCCAATTGGTTTATAGTGGGGAAAGGGCAGATACGCAGTATTTT. It translates to CASSQLVYSGERADTQYF.

The V gene is TRBV11-2, the J gene TRBJ2-7, with TRBD1 as a possible D gene (5 bases). V was clipped by 2 bases and J by 2 bases, with 19 bases between them. This CDR3 is 17 amino acids long. From germline, CDR1 is SGHAT and CDR2 FQNNGV. The CDR3, as DNA: TGTGCCAGCAGCTTATCCCTCGCAGGGCGCGCCACCTACGAGCAGTACTTC. Translating gives CASSLSLAGRATYEQYF.

This sequence joins TRBV2 and TRBJ1-1; tentatively, D is TRBD1 (5 bases). The CDR3 is 14 residues long. Germline assignment: CDR1 SNHLY and CDR2 FYNNEI. V lost 6 bases and J lost 3, with 14 bases in between. The CDR3 spells CASSPGGTYTEAFF. CDR3 in DNA: TGTGCCAGCAGCCCCGGCGGGACGTACACTGAAGCTTTCTTT. The full variable domain, completed using reference TRBV2 and TRBJ1-1, is EPEVTQTPSHQVTQMGQEVILRCVPISNHLYFYWYRQILGQKVEFLVSFYNNEISEKSEIFDDQFSVERPDGSNFTLKIRSTKLEDSAMYFCASSPGGTYTEAFFGQGTRLTVV.

The chain is built from TRBV30 and TRBJ2-1; no definite D call. V dropped 3 bases and J dropped 0 bases, with 15 bases sitting between them. Germline V CDR1 and CDR2: GTSNPN, SVGIG (reference sequence). The length of the CDR3 is 16 residues. Here the CDR3 reads CAWRVVGTSSYNEQFF. In DNA, the CDR3 is TGTGCCTGGAGAGTAGTGGGCACGAGCTCCTACAATGAGCAGTTCTTC.

The CDR3 region has the DNA TGCGCCAGCAGCTCCGAGGGGACAGGGGGTTATGGCTACACCTTC. Protein sequence: CASSSEGTGGYGYTF. This sequence joins TRBV5-1 and TRBJ1-2; 11 bases are a match to TRBD1. This CDR3 comprises 15 residues. From germline, CDR1 is SGHRS and CDR2 YFSETQ. Trimming at V came to 3 bases and at J to 5 bases, leaving 6 bases not matched to a gene. Together with reference TRBV5-1 and TRBJ1-2, the CDR3 gives the full variable domain: KAGVTQTPRYLIKTRGQQVTLSCSPISGHRSVSWYQQTPGQGLQFLFEYFSETQRNKGNFPGRFSGRQFSNSRSEMNVSTLELGDSALYLCASSSEGTGGYGYTFGSGTRLTVV.

The chain employs TRBV6-5 and TRBJ1-2, with no clear D. V lost 0 bases and J lost 4, with 15 bases in between. Looked up from germline, CDR1 is MNHEY and CDR2 is SVGAGI. The CDR3 sequence is 16 residues long. This chain's CDR3 is CASSYSSGAVTYGYTF. DNA of the CDR3: TGTGCCAGCAGTTACTCGTCGGGAGCGGTTACCTATGGCTACACCTTC.

The chain links TRBV15 to TRBJ2-2; D gene ambiguous. V dropped 6 bases and J dropped 1 base, with 6 bases sitting between them. This CDR3 is 13 amino acids long. Germline CDR1 reads LNHNV; CDR2 reads YYDKDF (reference sequence). CDR3 sequence reads: CATRGLNTGELFF. The CDR3 DNA is TGTGCCACCAGGGGATTGAACACCGGGGAGCTGTTTTTT.

The V call is TRBV28, the J call TRBJ2-7; 10 bases match TRBD2. J was trimmed by 5 bases and V by 1 base; bases with no gene match: 5. The CDR3 sequence is 15 residues long. Germline-derived CDR1 and CDR2 are MDHEN and SYDVKM. The DNA of the CDR3 is TGTGCCAGCAGTTTATTCACTAGCGGGAACAACGAGCAGTACTTC. It translates to CASSLFTSGNNEQYF.

The CDR3 loop reads CASTRLPTNNEQFF. CDR3 DNA sequence: TGTGCCAGCACTCGACTACCTACAAACAATGAGCAGTTCTTC. This chain links TRBV6-1 with TRBJ2-1; the D gene is possibly TRBD2 (5 bases). With 7 bases removed from V and 5 bases from J, the gap between germline ends came to 15 bases. CDR1 is MNHNS, CDR2 SASEGT, per germline. The CDR3 consists of 14 residues.

The rearrangement uses TRBV6-5 and TRBJ1-1; D remains ambiguous. This CDR3 has 15 residues. Trimming cost V 0 bases and J 1 base, with 9 bases left between them. Per the germline V gene, CDR1 is MNHEY and CDR2 is SVGAGI. The chain's CDR3 is CASSYSTWPNTEAFF. The CDR3 nucleotides read TGTGCCAGCAGTTACTCTACGTGGCCGAACACTGAAGCTTTCTTT.

The rearrangement links TRBV5-1 to TRBJ2-7; TRBD2 might be the D (6 bases). V shed 7 bases and J shed 2 bases, with 19 bases lying between them. CDR1 SGHRS and CDR2 YFSETQ come from the germline V gene. This CDR3 spans 15 amino acids. CDR3 loop: CASSAQAGIPYEQYF. In DNA form, the CDR3 reads TGCGCCAGCTCGGCCCAGGCGGGGATCCCCTACGAGCAGTACTTC.

The chain carries TRBV15 and TRBJ1-4; a possible D gene is TRBD1 (6 bases). The CDR3 is 16 amino acids. Deletions cut 3 bases from V and 1 base from J, with 12 bases between. Germline CDR1 LNHNV, CDR2 YYDKDF (reference sequence). The CDR3 sequence: CATSRLRGRTNEKLFF. DNA for the CDR3: TGTGCCACCAGCAGGCTGAGGGGGAGAACTAATGAAAAACTGTTTTTT.

The chain links TRBV11-2 to TRBJ2-5; TRBD2 matches 7 bases. Germline CDR1 reads SGHAT; CDR2 reads FQNNGV. CDR3 length: 16 amino acids. V lost 0 bases to trimming and J lost 5 bases; unmatched junction nucleotides: 9. The CDR3 reads CASSLEGGGTRETQYF. CDR3 bases: TGTGCCAGCAGCTTAGAGGGCGGGGGTACGAGGGAGACCCAGTACTTC.

The count of this clone is one. V and J are TRBV27 and TRBJ2-7; the match to TRBD1 covers 11 bases. CDR1 MNHEY and CDR2 SMNVEV come from the germline V gene (reference sequence). The trim removed 4 bases at V and 4 bases at J, leaving 9 bases unmatched. The CDR3 is made up of 16 amino acids. In DNA form, the CDR3 reads TGTGCCAGCAGTTCGTCCGGACAGGGGGCATCATACGAGCAGTACTTC. This encodes CASSSSGQGASYEQYF.

The J gene is TRBJ1-2, the V gene TRBV7-2, with 8 bases matching TRBD1. V lost 5 bases, J lost 4 bases, and 6 bases stayed unmatched. CDR1 is SGHTA and CDR2 is FQGNSA in the germline V gene. The CDR3 sequence is 14 residues long. The CDR3 protein is CASSPTGVVYGYTF. Written as DNA, the CDR3 is TGTGCCAGCAGCCCGACAGGGGTGGTCTATGGCTACACCTTC.

The chain joins TRBV19 to TRBJ2-2; 7 bases line up with TRBD1. V trimming: 7 bases; J trimming: 13 bases; junction bases outside the gene matches: 12. There are 13 residues in the CDR3. Germline CDR1 reads LNHDA; CDR2 reads SQIVND (reference sequence). The CDR3 nucleotides read TGTGCCAGTATAAATAGGGGGCAGACTCGGCTGTTTTTT. Translated: CASINRGQTRLFF.

This CDR3 reads CASSQDSRSSNQPQHF. As DNA, the CDR3 is TGTGCCAGCAGCCAAGATTCCCGGAGTAGCAATCAGCCCCAGCATTTT. V usage is TRBV4-2 and J usage is TRBJ1-5; D remains unclear. The CDR3 is 16 amino acids. Trimming cost V 0 bases and J 0 bases, with 9 bases left between them. Germline-derived CDR1 and CDR2 are LGHNA and YNFKEQ.